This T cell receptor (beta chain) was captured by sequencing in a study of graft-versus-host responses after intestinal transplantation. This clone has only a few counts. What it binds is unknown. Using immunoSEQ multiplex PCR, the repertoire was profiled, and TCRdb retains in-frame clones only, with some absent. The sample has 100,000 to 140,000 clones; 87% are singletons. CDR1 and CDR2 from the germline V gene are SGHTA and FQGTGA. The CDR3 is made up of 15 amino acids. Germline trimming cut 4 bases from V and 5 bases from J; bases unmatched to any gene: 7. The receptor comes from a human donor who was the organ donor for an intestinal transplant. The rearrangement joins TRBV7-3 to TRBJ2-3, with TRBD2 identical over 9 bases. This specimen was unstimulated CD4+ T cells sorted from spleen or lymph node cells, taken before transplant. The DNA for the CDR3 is TGTGCCAGCAGCTCGGCGGGGGGGCCGGGAGATACGCAGTATTTT. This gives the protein CASSSAGGPGDTQYF.